This is a list of T cell receptor beta chains from one sample in a study of graft-versus-host responses after intestinal transplantation. Sequencing used immunoSEQ multiplex PCR; TCRdb keeps in-frame clones, though not all of them. The profile covers around 99,000 clones, with 80% to 90% appearing a single time and 0.6% to 0.8% taken by the ten largest. Their antigens are not known. This material consisted of unstimulated CD4+ T cells sorted from spleen or lymph node cells, taken before transplant. All receptors come from a human donor who was the organ donor for an intestinal transplant. CDR3s include the opening cysteine and the closing phenylalanine or tryptophan. The D gene is left open where the match is weak. Only some rows state a clone size, as once, few, many or a class for expanded clones.

v_call: TRBV27; j_call: TRBJ2-5; clone_size: -; cdr3_length: 14; d_call: TRBD2; cdr3_aa: CASSSGGLRETQYF; cdr3_nt: TGTGCCAGCAGTAGCGGGGGGCTTAGAGAGACCCAGTACTTC
v_call: TRBV19; j_call: TRBJ1-1; clone_size: -; cdr3_length: 13; d_call: -; cdr3_aa: CTSSARPDTEAFF; cdr3_nt: TGTACCAGTAGTGCGCGACCTGACACTGAAGCTTTCTTT
v_call: TRBV29-1; j_call: TRBJ2-3; clone_size: -; cdr3_length: 14; d_call: TRBD2; cdr3_aa: CSVEAGGSTDTQYF; cdr3_nt: TGCAGCGTTGAGGCGGGAGGGAGCACAGATACGCAGTATTTT
v_call: TRBV5-4; j_call: TRBJ2-7; clone_size: -; cdr3_length: 16; d_call: -; cdr3_aa: CASSLNGYSNGYEQYF; cdr3_nt: TGTGCCAGCAGCTTGAATGGGTACTCCAATGGCTACGAGCAGTACTTC
v_call: TRBV5-1; j_call: TRBJ1-5; clone_size: -; cdr3_length: 16; d_call: -; cdr3_aa: CASSRGQLDSNQPQHF; cdr3_nt: TGCGCCAGCAGCCGAGGGCAGCTTGATAGCAATCAGCCCCAGCATTTT
v_call: TRBV30; j_call: TRBJ1-2; clone_size: -; cdr3_length: 13; d_call: -; cdr3_aa: CAWSRTGPYGYTF; cdr3_nt: TGTGCCTGGAGTCGTACAGGGCCCTATGGCTACACCTTC
v_call: TRBV18; j_call: TRBJ2-7; clone_size: -; cdr3_length: 14; d_call: TRBD1; cdr3_aa: CASSPWTGINEQYF; cdr3_nt: TGTGCCAGCTCACCCTGGACAGGGATTAACGAGCAGTACTTC
v_call: TRBV5-1; j_call: TRBJ2-5; clone_size: -; cdr3_length: 12; d_call: -; cdr3_aa: CASREGYETQYF; cdr3_nt: TGCGCCAGCAGGGAGGGGTATGAGACCCAGTACTTC
v_call: TRBV5-5; j_call: TRBJ1-5; clone_size: once; cdr3_length: 14; d_call: TRBD1; cdr3_aa: CASSFGTVNQPQHF; cdr3_nt: TGTGCCAGCAGCTTTGGGACAGTCAATCAGCCCCAGCATTTT
v_call: TRBV7-9; j_call: TRBJ1-3; clone_size: -; cdr3_length: 15; d_call: -; cdr3_aa: CASSLAMGSGNTIYF; cdr3_nt: TGTGCCAGCAGCTTAGCGATGGGTTCTGGAAACACCATATATTTT
v_call: TRBV27; j_call: TRBJ2-2; clone_size: once; cdr3_length: 14; d_call: -; cdr3_aa: CASSFRPHTGELFF; cdr3_nt: TGTGCCAGCAGTTTTAGACCACACACCGGGGAGCTGTTTTTT
v_call: TRBV27; j_call: TRBJ2-2; clone_size: -; cdr3_length: 15; d_call: TRBD1; cdr3_aa: CASSKTQGKAGELFF; cdr3_nt: TGTGCCAGCAGTAAGACACAGGGGAAGGCCGGGGAGCTGTTTTTT
v_call: TRBV7-3; j_call: TRBJ2-1; clone_size: once; cdr3_length: 13; d_call: -; cdr3_aa: CASSLTSYNEQFF; cdr3_nt: TGTGCCAGCAGCTTGACTAGCTACAATGAGCAGTTCTTC
v_call: TRBV19; j_call: TRBJ1-6; clone_size: -; cdr3_length: 15; d_call: -; cdr3_aa: CASSGDGSYNSPLHF; cdr3_nt: TGTGCCAGTAGCGGGGATGGCTCCTATAATTCACCCCTCCACTTT
v_call: TRBV5-4; j_call: TRBJ2-7; clone_size: -; cdr3_length: 13; d_call: -; cdr3_aa: CASSLQGTYEQYF; cdr3_nt: TGTGCCAGCAGCTTGCAGGGGACATACGAGCAGTACTTC
v_call: TRBV19; j_call: TRBJ2-6; clone_size: -; cdr3_length: 15; d_call: -; cdr3_aa: CASSFGRTGANVLTF; cdr3_nt: TGTGCCAGTAGTTTTGGGCGGACTGGGGCCAACGTCCTGACTTTC
v_call: TRBV7-2; j_call: TRBJ1-3; clone_size: few; cdr3_length: 15; d_call: TRBD1; cdr3_aa: CASSLAGGAGNTIYF; cdr3_nt: TGTGCCAGCAGCTTAGCAGGGGGCGCTGGAAACACCATATATTTT
v_call: TRBV5-1; j_call: TRBJ2-7; clone_size: -; cdr3_length: 15; d_call: -; cdr3_aa: CASSLSGGPTYEQYF; cdr3_nt: TGCGCCAGCAGCTTGTCCGGGGGGCCAACCTACGAGCAGTACTTC
v_call: TRBV11-2; j_call: TRBJ2-7; clone_size: -; cdr3_length: 15; d_call: TRBD1; cdr3_aa: CASSLTQGVSYEQYF; cdr3_nt: TGTGCCAGCAGCTTAACCCAGGGGGTGTCCTACGAGCAGTACTTC
v_call: TRBV10-3; j_call: TRBJ2-7; clone_size: few; cdr3_length: 14; d_call: TRBD1; cdr3_aa: CAIRPGTGAWEQYF; cdr3_nt: TGTGCCATCAGGCCCGGGACAGGGGCATGGGAGCAGTACTTC
v_call: TRBV28; j_call: TRBJ1-6; clone_size: -; cdr3_length: 14; d_call: TRBD1; cdr3_aa: CASSQGQGWSPLHF; cdr3_nt: TGTGCCAGCAGCCAAGGACAGGGATGGTCACCCCTCCACTTT
v_call: TRBV18; j_call: TRBJ1-2; clone_size: -; cdr3_length: 13; d_call: -; cdr3_aa: CASSATDRTGYTF; cdr3_nt: TGTGCCAGCTCAGCTACCGACAGGACAGGCTACACCTTC
v_call: TRBV7-3; j_call: TRBJ1-1; clone_size: -; cdr3_length: 14; d_call: TRBD1; cdr3_aa: CASSFRQGNTEAFF; cdr3_nt: TGTGCCAGCAGCTTCCGACAGGGGAACACTGAAGCTTTCTTT
v_call: TRBV6-6; j_call: TRBJ2-7; clone_size: -; cdr3_length: 14; d_call: TRBD1; cdr3_aa: CASSYDRGHNEQYF; cdr3_nt: TGTGCCAGCAGTTACGACAGGGGGCATAACGAGCAGTACTTC
v_call: TRBV12-5; j_call: TRBJ2-3; clone_size: -; cdr3_length: 15; d_call: TRBD1; cdr3_aa: CASGLGGQVQDTQYF; cdr3_nt: TGTGCTAGTGGTTTGGGGGGACAGGTCCAGGATACGCAGTATTTT
v_call: TRBV5-6; j_call: TRBJ2-2; clone_size: -; cdr3_length: 15; d_call: -; cdr3_aa: CASSPKTTNTGELFF; cdr3_nt: TGTGCCAGCAGCCCCAAAACTACGAACACCGGGGAGCTGTTTTTT
v_call: TRBV5-1; j_call: TRBJ1-1; clone_size: -; cdr3_length: 15; d_call: -; cdr3_aa: CASSSEWAQPTEAFF; cdr3_nt: TGCGCCAGCAGCTCGGAATGGGCCCAACCCACTGAAGCTTTCTTT
v_call: TRBV18; j_call: TRBJ2-1; clone_size: -; cdr3_length: 14; d_call: -; cdr3_aa: CASSPTYRVNEQFF; cdr3_nt: TGTGCCAGCTCACCCACCTACAGGGTTAATGAGCAGTTCTTC
v_call: TRBV27; j_call: TRBJ1-3; clone_size: -; cdr3_length: 15; d_call: TRBD1; cdr3_aa: CASSNTGGSGNTIYF; cdr3_nt: TGTGCCAGCAGTAATACAGGGGGCTCTGGAAACACCATATATTTT
v_call: TRBV6-5; j_call: TRBJ2-7; clone_size: -; cdr3_length: 14; d_call: TRBD1; cdr3_aa: CASSKRTGSHEQYF; cdr3_nt: TGTGCCAGCAGTAAACGGACAGGGTCCCACGAGCAGTACTTC
v_call: TRBV6-5; j_call: TRBJ1-1; clone_size: -; cdr3_length: 14; d_call: -; cdr3_aa: CASSYSARAPEAFF; cdr3_nt: TGTGCCAGCAGTTACTCAGCCAGGGCCCCTGAAGCTTTCTTT
v_call: TRBV27; j_call: TRBJ1-2; clone_size: -; cdr3_length: 13; d_call: -; cdr3_aa: CASSGGLNYGYTF; cdr3_nt: TGTGCCAGCAGCGGCGGGCTGAACTATGGCTACACCTTC
v_call: TRBV5-4; j_call: TRBJ2-1; clone_size: -; cdr3_length: 14; d_call: -; cdr3_aa: CARTRSRSLREQFF; cdr3_nt: TGTGCCAGAACCCGTAGCCGAAGCCTCCGTGAGCAGTTCTTC
v_call: TRBV10-3; j_call: TRBJ2-3; clone_size: once; cdr3_length: 14; d_call: -; cdr3_aa: CAISGRATTDTQYF; cdr3_nt: TGTGCCATCAGTGGCAGGGCTACTACAGATACGCAGTATTTT
v_call: TRBV5-1; j_call: TRBJ1-6; clone_size: -; cdr3_length: 16; d_call: -; cdr3_aa: CASSLVVSSYNSPLHF; cdr3_nt: TGCGCCAGCAGCTTGGTCGTCAGCTCCTATAATTCACCCCTCCACTTT
v_call: TRBV29-1; j_call: TRBJ2-2; clone_size: -; cdr3_length: 13; d_call: -; cdr3_aa: CSVGGLNTGELFF; cdr3_nt: TGCAGCGTTGGGGGGTTGAACACCGGGGAGCTGTTTTTT
v_call: TRBV19; j_call: TRBJ1-5; clone_size: -; cdr3_length: 15; d_call: TRBD1; cdr3_aa: CASRDGQGDQQPQHF; cdr3_nt: TGTGCCAGTAGGGACGGACAGGGGGATCAGCAGCCCCAGCATTTT
v_call: TRBV10-2; j_call: TRBJ2-7; clone_size: once; cdr3_length: 11; d_call: -; cdr3_aa: CASGDFYEQYF; cdr3_nt: TGCGCCAGCGGCGACTTCTACGAGCAGTACTTC
v_call: TRBV7-9; j_call: TRBJ2-1; clone_size: few; cdr3_length: 18; d_call: TRBD2; cdr3_aa: CASSSVPGLAGADNEQFF; cdr3_nt: TGTGCCAGCAGTTCGGTCCCGGGACTAGCGGGAGCGGATAATGAGCAGTTCTTC
v_call: TRBV27; j_call: TRBJ1-2; clone_size: once; cdr3_length: 14; d_call: -; cdr3_aa: CASGTPGTLYGYTF; cdr3_nt: TGTGCCAGCGGAACGCCTGGGACATTGTATGGCTACACCTTC
v_call: TRBV21-1; j_call: TRBJ1-2; clone_size: -; cdr3_length: 18; d_call: -; cdr3_aa: CASSIFRPKQGAGDGYTF; cdr3_nt: TGTGCCAGCAGCATATTCCGTCCCAAACAGGGGGCCGGTGATGGCTACACCTTC
v_call: TRBV11-2; j_call: TRBJ2-3; clone_size: -; cdr3_length: 13; d_call: -; cdr3_aa: CASSLAGTDTQYF; cdr3_nt: TGTGCCAGCAGCTTAGCGGGAACAGATACGCAGTATTTT
v_call: TRBV5-1; j_call: TRBJ2-4; clone_size: -; cdr3_length: 15; d_call: TRBD1; cdr3_aa: CASSLDRATKNIQYF; cdr3_nt: TGCGCCAGCAGTCTGGACAGGGCAACCAAAAACATTCAGTACTTC
v_call: TRBV6-5; j_call: TRBJ2-5; clone_size: -; cdr3_length: 11; d_call: -; cdr3_aa: CASSYIETQYF; cdr3_nt: TGTGCCAGCAGTTACATCGAGACCCAGTACTTC
v_call: TRBV15; j_call: TRBJ1-4; clone_size: -; cdr3_length: 15; d_call: -; cdr3_aa: CATSSHTGSNEKLFF; cdr3_nt: TGTGCCACCAGCAGTCATACAGGGTCCAATGAAAAACTGTTTTTT
v_call: TRBV11-2; j_call: TRBJ2-5; clone_size: -; cdr3_length: 16; d_call: -; cdr3_aa: CASSTAGQGLQETQYF; cdr3_nt: TGTGCCAGCAGCACCGCGGGGCAGGGGTTGCAAGAGACCCAGTACTTC